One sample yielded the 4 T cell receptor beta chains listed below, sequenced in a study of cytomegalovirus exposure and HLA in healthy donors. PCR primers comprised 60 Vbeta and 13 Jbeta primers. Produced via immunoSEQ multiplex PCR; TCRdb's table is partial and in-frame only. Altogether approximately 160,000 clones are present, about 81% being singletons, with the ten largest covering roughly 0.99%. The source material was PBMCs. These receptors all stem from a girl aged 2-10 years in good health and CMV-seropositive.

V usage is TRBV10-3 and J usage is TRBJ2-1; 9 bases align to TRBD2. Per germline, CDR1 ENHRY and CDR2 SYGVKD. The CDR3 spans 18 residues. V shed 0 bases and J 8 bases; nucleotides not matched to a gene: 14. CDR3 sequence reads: CAISESSGRREGLDEQFF. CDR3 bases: TGTGCCATCAGTGAGTCGTCCGGGCGGCGGGAGGGCCTGGATGAGCAGTTCTTC.

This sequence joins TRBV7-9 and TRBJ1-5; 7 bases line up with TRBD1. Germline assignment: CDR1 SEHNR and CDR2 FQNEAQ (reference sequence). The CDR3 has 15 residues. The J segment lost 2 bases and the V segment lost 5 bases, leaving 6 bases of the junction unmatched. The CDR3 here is CASSPPGTGNQPQHF. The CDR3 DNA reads TGTGCCAGCAGCCCCCCTGGGACAGGCAATCAGCCCCAGCATTTT.

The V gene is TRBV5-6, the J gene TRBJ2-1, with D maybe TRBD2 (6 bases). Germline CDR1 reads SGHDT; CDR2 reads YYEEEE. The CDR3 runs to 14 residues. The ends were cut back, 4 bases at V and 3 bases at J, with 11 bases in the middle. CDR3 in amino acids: CASSRKTSYNEQFF. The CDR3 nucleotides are TGTGCCAGCAGCCGGAAGACTAGCTACAATGAGCAGTTCTTC. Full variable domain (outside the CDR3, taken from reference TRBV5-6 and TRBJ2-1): DAGVTQSPTHLIKTRGQQVTLRCSPKSGHDTVSWYQQALGQGPQFIFQYYEEEERQRGNFPDRFSGHQFPNYSSELNVNALLLGDSALYLCASSRKTSYNEQFFGPGTRLTVL.

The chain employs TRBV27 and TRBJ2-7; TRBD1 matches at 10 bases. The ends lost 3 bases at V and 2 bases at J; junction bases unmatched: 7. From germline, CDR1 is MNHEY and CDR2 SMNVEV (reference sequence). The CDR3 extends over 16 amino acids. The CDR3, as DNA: TGTGCCAGCAGTTTCGGGACAGGGGTGATGCCCTACGAGCAGTACTTC. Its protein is CASSFGTGVMPYEQYF.